This T cell receptor (beta chain) was profiled in a study of blood T cell repertoires in COVID-19. Study background: T cells, B-cell-depleted T cells, or PBMCs supplied cDNA or gDNA.

This clone was picked up one time. The germline V gene encodes CDR1 MNHEY and CDR2 SVGAGI. The CDR3 is made up of 13 amino acids. Trimming at V came to 8 bases and at J to 4 bases, leaving 6 bases not matched to a gene. Method: immunoSEQ multiplex PCR; TCRdb's copy keeps in-frame clones and lacks some. The repertoire holds roughly 54,000 clones, with 86% as singletons. The rearrangement joins TRBV6-5 to TRBJ1-2; TRBD1 matches at 8 bases. The specimen was peripheral blood. The clonotype originates from a woman aged 60-70 years with acute or convalescent COVID-19. CDR3 amino acids: CASRPTGGYGYTF. The CDR3 DNA is TGTGCCAGCCGACCAACAGGGGGCTATGGCTACACCTTC.